This is a list of T cell receptor beta chains from one sample in a study of PD-1 blockade in classical Hodgkin lymphoma. Sequenced by immunoSEQ multiplex PCR; TCRdb stores in-frame clones only, minus some. The data show 40,000 to 50,000 clones, roughly 78% seen once. Sequenced material: peripheral blood mononuclear cells (PBMCs), taken at baseline. These receptors were obtained from a human donor with classical Hodgkin lymphoma. The CDR3 runs from the conserved cysteine through the conserved F or W. The order of the fields is J gene, V gene, D gene, clone size, CDR3 DNA, CDR3 protein. A D gene is named only where the DNA matches it firmly. Rows may omit the clone size; those that give it use once, few, many or a size class.

>TRBJ1-4|TRBV14|-|-
TGTGCCAGCAGCCAAGCCCCGGGGGCCGGTGAAAAACTGTTTTTT
CASSQAPGAGEKLFF
>TRBJ2-7|TRBV7-9|-|-
TGTGCCAGCAGCGCTCACCTCGGAGCTACCCGGGACGAGCAGTACTTC
CASSAHLGATRDEQYF
>TRBJ1-2|TRBV11-2|TRBD1|-
TGTGCCAGCAGCCCCGACAGGGGGCTGGGTGGCTACACCTTC
CASSPDRGLGGYTF
>TRBJ2-2|TRBV28|-|-
TGTGCCAGCAGTTGGCGTAGCGGGGAGCTGTTTTTT
CASSWRSGELFF
>TRBJ2-1|TRBV4-1|TRBD1|once
TGCGCCAGCAGCCAACACCCCGGGACAGGGGACGGTCAGTTCTTC
CASSQHPGTGDGQFF
>TRBJ1-6|TRBV7-3|TRBD1|-
TGTGCCAGCAGCTTAAATACAGGGGGGAATTCACCCCTCCACTTT
CASSLNTGGNSPLHF
>TRBJ1-5|TRBV6-1|TRBD1|-
TGTGCCAGCAGCCGGGACAGGGAAAATCAGCCCCAGCATTTT
CASSRDRENQPQHF
>TRBJ2-5|TRBV20-1|-|-
TGCAGTGCTGGCAGTGGAGAGACCCAGTACTTC
CSAGSGETQYF
>TRBJ2-7|TRBV7-2|TRBD1|once
TGTGCCAGCAGTCTACAGGGGGCAGACGAGCAGTACTTC
CASSLQGADEQYF
>TRBJ2-7|TRBV6-1|-|-
TGTGCCAGCAGACGGGACGTTCGTAGCTCCTACGAGCAGTACTTC
CASRRDVRSSYEQYF
>TRBJ1-1|TRBV10-3|-|-
TGTGCCATCAGTGAAGAGGTGACAGGCAACACTGAAGCTTTCTTT
CAISEEVTGNTEAFF
>TRBJ1-6|TRBV25-1|-|-
TGTGCCAGCAGTCCAGGGGCAGAAGGGGGTTCTCACTCACCCCTCCACTTT
CASSPGAEGGSHSPLHF
>TRBJ2-7|TRBV5-4|-|-
TGTGCCAGCAGCGAACAGGTTGGAGGGATCTACGAGCAGTACTTC
CASSEQVGGIYEQYF
>TRBJ1-2|TRBV11-3|-|-
TGTGCCAGCAGCCCGTTATGGGCAGGGGACTATGGCTACACCTTC
CASSPLWAGDYGYTF
>TRBJ1-2|TRBV5-1|TRBD1|-
TGCGCCAGCAGCTTGGATTGGGACAGGGATCGGGGCTACACCTTC
CASSLDWDRDRGYTF
>TRBJ1-2|TRBV6-1|-|once
TGTGCCAGCAGTGAGGGGACGGACTATTACTATGGCTACACCTTC
CASSEGTDYYYGYTF
>TRBJ2-7|TRBV7-8|-|-
TGTGCCAGCAGCCCGATTCCTGGGCCCATCTACGAGCAGTACTTC
CASSPIPGPIYEQYF
>TRBJ2-3|TRBV4-3|-|-
TGCGCCAGCAGCCAAGATTGGCTAGCTGATACGCAGTATTTT
CASSQDWLADTQYF
>TRBJ2-2|TRBV11-2|TRBD1|-
TGTGCCAGCAGCTCATACAGGGGGCCTTTGGCCGGGGAGCTGTTTTTT
CASSSYRGPLAGELFF
>TRBJ1-1|TRBV6-1|-|-
TGTGCCAGCATCCGTCGGCCTTACACTGAAGCTTTCTTT
CASIRRPYTEAFF
>TRBJ2-7|TRBV5-1|-|-
TGCGCCAGCAGCTTGTACCCGGCGGGGGCTGACCGGGGGGAGCAGTACTTC
CASSLYPAGADRGEQYF
>TRBJ2-7|TRBV7-9|-|medium-sized
TGTGCCAGCAGCTCGGGACACATCTACGAGCAGTACTTC
CASSSGHIYEQYF
>TRBJ2-1|TRBV19|-|once
TGTGCCAGTAGTATAGTCAGGGACAATGAGCAGTTCTTC
CASSIVRDNEQFF
>TRBJ2-7|TRBV9|-|-
TGTGCCAGCAGCGTAGGAGGCGGCACCTACGAGCAGTACTTC
CASSVGGGTYEQYF
>TRBJ2-4|TRBV7-9|-|-
TGTGCCAGCAGTCCCCCCCTCCAGGGGGCCAAAAACATTCAGTACTTC
CASSPPLQGAKNIQYF
>TRBJ1-5|TRBV19|-|few
TGTGCCAGTAGCGCAACGGTGGGCAGGAGGTATCAGCCCCAGCATTTT
CASSATVGRRYQPQHF
>TRBJ2-3|TRBV5-4|-|-
TGTGCCAGCAGCTTGTGGCGGGATTCCACAGATACGCAGTATTTT
CASSLWRDSTDTQYF
>TRBJ2-5|TRBV11-2|TRBD2|-
TGTGCCAGCAGCTTAGACGGGAGGGAGACCCAGTACTTC
CASSLDGRETQYF
>TRBJ1-1|TRBV6-5|TRBD1|-
TGTGCCAGCAGGCTACAGGGGAGGAACACTGAAGCTTTCTTT
CASRLQGRNTEAFF
>TRBJ1-6|TRBV21-1|-|-
TGTGCCAGCACCCTCGGGTCGACGGTTGATTCACCCCTCCACTTT
CASTLGSTVDSPLHF
>TRBJ2-5|TRBV9|-|-
TGTGCCAGCAGCGTAGTCGGGGCCGATGGAGCAGAGACCCAGTACTTC
CASSVVGADGAETQYF
>TRBJ2-3|TRBV7-2|-|-
TGTGCCAGCAGCTTAGCCCTTAGCGGCACAGATACGCAGTATTTT
CASSLALSGTDTQYF
>TRBJ2-7|TRBV7-2|TRBD2|-
TGTGCCAGCAGCACCCTATTAGCGGGGGCCTACGAGCAGTACTTC
CASSTLLAGAYEQYF
>TRBJ1-5|TRBV18|-|-
TGTGCCAGCTCACCCGAAGGGTTTGGCAATCAGCCCCAGCATTTT
CASSPEGFGNQPQHF
>TRBJ1-2|TRBV9|-|-
TGTGCCAGCAGCGTAGCGCCGGAACCCTATGGCTACACCTTC
CASSVAPEPYGYTF
>TRBJ2-5|TRBV11-2|-|-
TGTGCCAGCAGCTTTTCGGGTCTCACAGAGACCCAGTACTTC
CASSFSGLTETQYF
>TRBJ1-2|TRBV19|-|-
TGTGCCAGTAGTATAGCCCCAGGGTTAAACTATGGCTACACCTTC
CASSIAPGLNYGYTF
>TRBJ1-1|TRBV6-5|-|-
TGTGCCAGCAGTGATGGCACTGAAGCTTTCTTT
CASSDGTEAFF
>TRBJ2-1|TRBV21-1|-|-
TGTGCCAGCAGCAAACGGGTAGGGGACAATGAGCAGTTCTTC
CASSKRVGDNEQFF
>TRBJ2-3|TRBV30|-|-
TGTGCCTGGAGTGTAGGTCCTGGGGATACGCAGTATTTT
CAWSVGPGDTQYF
>TRBJ2-7|TRBV10-2|-|once
TGCGCCAGCAGTGACCCCCCCTCCTACGAGCAGTACTTC
CASSDPPSYEQYF
>TRBJ2-7|TRBV2|-|-
TGTGCCAGCACCCCTGGTAGGGGGGGGGACTACGAGCAGTACTTC
CASTPGRGGDYEQYF